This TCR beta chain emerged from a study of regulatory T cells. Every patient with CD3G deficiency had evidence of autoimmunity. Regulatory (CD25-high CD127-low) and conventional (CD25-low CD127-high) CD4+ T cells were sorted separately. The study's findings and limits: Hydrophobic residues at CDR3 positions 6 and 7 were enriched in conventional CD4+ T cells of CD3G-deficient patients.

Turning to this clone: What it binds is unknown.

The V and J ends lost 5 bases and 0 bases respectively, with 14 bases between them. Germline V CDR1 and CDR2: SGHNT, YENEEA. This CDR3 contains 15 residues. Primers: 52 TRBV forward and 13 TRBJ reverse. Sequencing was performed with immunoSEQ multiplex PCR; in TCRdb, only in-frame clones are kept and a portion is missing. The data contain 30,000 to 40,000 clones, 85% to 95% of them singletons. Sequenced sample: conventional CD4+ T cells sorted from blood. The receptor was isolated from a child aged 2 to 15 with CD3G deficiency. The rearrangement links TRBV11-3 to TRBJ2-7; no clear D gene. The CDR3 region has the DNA TGTGCCAGCAGCCCTCTACCGGCACTCTCCTACGAGCAGTACTTC. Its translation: CASSPLPALSYEQYF.